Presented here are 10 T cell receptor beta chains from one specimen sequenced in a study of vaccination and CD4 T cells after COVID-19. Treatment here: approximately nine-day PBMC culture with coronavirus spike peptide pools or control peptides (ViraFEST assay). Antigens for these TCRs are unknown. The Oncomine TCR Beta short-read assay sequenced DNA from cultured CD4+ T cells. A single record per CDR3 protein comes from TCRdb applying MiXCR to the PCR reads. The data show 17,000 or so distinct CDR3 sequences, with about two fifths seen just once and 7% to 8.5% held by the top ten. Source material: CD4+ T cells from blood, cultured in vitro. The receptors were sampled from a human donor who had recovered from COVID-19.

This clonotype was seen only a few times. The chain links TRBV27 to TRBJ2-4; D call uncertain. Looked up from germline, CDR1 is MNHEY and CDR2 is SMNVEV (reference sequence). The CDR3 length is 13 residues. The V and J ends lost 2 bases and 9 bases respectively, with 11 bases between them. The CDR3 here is CASSLLPPGIQYF. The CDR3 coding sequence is TGTGCCAGCAGTTTACTCCCCCCGGGCATTCAGTACTTC.

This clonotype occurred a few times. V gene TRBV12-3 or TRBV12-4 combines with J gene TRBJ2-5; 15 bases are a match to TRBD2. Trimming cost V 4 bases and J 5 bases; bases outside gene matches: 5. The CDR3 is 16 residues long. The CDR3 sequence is CASSSGTSGRFETQYF. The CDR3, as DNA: TGTGCCAGCAGTTCCGGGACTAGCGGGAGGTTCGAGACCCAGTACTTC.

The CDR3 nucleotides read TGTGCCAGCAGCTTAGTGGGCGGGAGGAGCACAGATACGCAGTATTTT. It is translated as CASSLVGGRSTDTQYF. V gene TRBV7-6 combines with J gene TRBJ2-3, with 8 bases matching TRBD2. Germline V gene lookup returns CDR1 SGHVS and CDR2 FNYEAQ. J gave up 0 bases and V 1 base, and 3 bases lay outside the gene matches. CDR3 length: 16 residues.

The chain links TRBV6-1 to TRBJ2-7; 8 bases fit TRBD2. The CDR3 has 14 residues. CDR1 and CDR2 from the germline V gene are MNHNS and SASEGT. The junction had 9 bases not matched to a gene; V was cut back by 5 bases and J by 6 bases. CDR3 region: CASSTDTRGGEQYF. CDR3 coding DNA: TGTGCCAGCAGTACAGATACACGGGGGGGCGAGCAGTACTTC.

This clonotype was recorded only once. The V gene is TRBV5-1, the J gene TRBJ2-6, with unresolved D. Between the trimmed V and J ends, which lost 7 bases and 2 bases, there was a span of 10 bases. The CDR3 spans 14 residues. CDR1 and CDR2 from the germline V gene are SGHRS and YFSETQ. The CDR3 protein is CASGDTAGANVLTF. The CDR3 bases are TGCGCCAGCGGAGACACAGCTGGGGCCAACGTCCTGACTTTC.

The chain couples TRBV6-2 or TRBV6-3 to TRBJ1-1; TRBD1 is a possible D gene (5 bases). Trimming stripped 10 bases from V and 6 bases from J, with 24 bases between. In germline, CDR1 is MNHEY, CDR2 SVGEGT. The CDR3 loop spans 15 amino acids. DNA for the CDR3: TGTGCCATTCGGGGCAGGCCCATTGGAAGCGCTGAAGCTTTCTTT. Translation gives CAIRGRPIGSAEAFF.

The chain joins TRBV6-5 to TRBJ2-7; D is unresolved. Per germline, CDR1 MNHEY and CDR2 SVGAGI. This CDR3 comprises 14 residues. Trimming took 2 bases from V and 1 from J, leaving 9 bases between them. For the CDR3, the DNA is TGTGCCAGCAGTTACAGCAGCGCGTCCTACGAGCAGTACTTC. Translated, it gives CASSYSSASYEQYF.

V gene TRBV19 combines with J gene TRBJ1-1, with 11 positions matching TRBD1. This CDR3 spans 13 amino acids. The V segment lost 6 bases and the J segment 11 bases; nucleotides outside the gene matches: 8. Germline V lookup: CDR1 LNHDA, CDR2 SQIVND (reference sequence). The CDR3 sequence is CASRNGQGAIAFF. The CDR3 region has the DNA TGTGCCAGTAGAAATGGACAGGGGGCAATTGCTTTCTTT.

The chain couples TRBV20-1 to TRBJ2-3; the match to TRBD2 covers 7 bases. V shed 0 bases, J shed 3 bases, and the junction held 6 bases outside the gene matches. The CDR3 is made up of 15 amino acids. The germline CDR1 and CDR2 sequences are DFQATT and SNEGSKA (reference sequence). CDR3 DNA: TGCAGTGCTAGAGATGGGCGGGAGTCGACAGATACGCAGTATTTT. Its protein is CSARDGRESTDTQYF.

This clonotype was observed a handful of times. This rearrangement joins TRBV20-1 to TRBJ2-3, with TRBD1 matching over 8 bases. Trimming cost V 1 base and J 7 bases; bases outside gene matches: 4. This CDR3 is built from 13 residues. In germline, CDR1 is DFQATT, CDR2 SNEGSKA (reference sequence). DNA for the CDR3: TGCAGTGCTAGAGTCCAGGGGGCGTATACGCAGTATTTT. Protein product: CSARVQGAYTQYF.